This TCR beta chain was documented in a study of T cell repertoires in cytomegalovirus infection. MiXCR was run by TCRdb on the reads, yielding one entry per CDR3 protein. The top ten clones hold more than 20% of a sample with almost 550,000 distinct CDR3 sequences, about 17% of them seen once. The length of the CDR3 is 20 residues. The V gene's germline CDR1 is MNHEY and CDR2 SVGEGT. J lost 0 bases, V lost 2 bases, and 16 bases had no gene match. This clonotype has ten or more counts. The material sequenced was CD8+ T cells from PBMCs. The sequence derives from a human donor in good health (CMV status not recorded). Some clones in this sample may be carry-over from other donors' samples. V is TRBV6-2 or TRBV6-3 and J is TRBJ1-3; TRBD1 aligns across 7 bases. The CDR3 protein is CASSYPTPDRNPHSGNTIYF. CDR3 nucleotides: TGTGCCAGCAGTTACCCGACACCGGACAGGAACCCACACTCTGGAAACACCATATATTTT.